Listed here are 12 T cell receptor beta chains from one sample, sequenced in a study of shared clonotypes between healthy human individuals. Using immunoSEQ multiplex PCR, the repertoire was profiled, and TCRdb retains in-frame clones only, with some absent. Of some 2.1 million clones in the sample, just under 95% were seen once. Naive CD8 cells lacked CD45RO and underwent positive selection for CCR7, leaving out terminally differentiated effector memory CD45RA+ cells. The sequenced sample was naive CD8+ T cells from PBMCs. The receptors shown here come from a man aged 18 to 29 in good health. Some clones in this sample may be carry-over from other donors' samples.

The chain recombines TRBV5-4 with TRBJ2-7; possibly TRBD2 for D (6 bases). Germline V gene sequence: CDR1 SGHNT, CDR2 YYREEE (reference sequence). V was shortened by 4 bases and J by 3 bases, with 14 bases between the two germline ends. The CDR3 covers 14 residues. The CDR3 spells CASSPEGRVYEQYF. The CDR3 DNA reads TGTGCCAGCAGCCCGGAGGGTAGGGTCTACGAGCAGTACTTC. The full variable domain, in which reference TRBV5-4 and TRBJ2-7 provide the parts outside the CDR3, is ETGVTQSPTHLIKTRGQQVTLRCSSQSGHNTVSWYQQALGQGPQFIFQYYREEENGRGNFPPRFSGLQFPNYSSELNVNALELDDSALYLCASSPEGRVYEQYFGPGTRLTVT.

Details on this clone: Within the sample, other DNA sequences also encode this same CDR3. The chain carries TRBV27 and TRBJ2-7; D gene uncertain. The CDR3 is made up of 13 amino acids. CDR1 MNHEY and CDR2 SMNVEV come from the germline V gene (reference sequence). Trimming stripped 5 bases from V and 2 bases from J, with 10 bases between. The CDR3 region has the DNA TGTGCCAGCAGTCCGTCGGGTCCCTACGAGCAGTACTTC. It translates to CASSPSGPYEQYF.

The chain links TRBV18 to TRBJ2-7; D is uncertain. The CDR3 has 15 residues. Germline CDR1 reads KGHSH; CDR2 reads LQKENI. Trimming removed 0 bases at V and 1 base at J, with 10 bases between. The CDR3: CASSPPAQRSYEQYF. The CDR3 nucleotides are TGTGCCAGCTCACCACCTGCCCAGCGTTCCTACGAGCAGTACTTC.

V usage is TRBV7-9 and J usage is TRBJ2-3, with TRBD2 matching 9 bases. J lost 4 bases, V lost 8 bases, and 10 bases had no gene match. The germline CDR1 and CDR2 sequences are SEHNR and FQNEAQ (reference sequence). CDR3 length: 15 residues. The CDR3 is CASGGGSGSPDTQYF. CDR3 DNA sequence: TGTGCCAGCGGCGGGGGTAGCGGGAGTCCAGATACGCAGTATTTT.

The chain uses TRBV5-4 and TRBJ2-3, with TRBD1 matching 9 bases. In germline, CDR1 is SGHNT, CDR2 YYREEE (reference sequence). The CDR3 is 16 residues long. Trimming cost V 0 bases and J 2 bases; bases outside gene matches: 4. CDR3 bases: TGTGCCAGCAGCTTGGACAGGGGGCCCATCACAGATACGCAGTATTTT. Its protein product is CASSLDRGPITDTQYF.

Here the CDR3 DNA reads TGTGCCAGCAGCCCCACCGGACAGGGGATCTACGAGCAGTACTTC. Translating it yields CASSPTGQGIYEQYF. V and J are TRBV5-4 and TRBJ2-7; 9 positions match TRBD1. Germline CDR1 reads SGHNT; CDR2 reads YYREEE (reference sequence). V dropped 4 bases and J dropped 3; count of bases not matched to a gene: 8. This CDR3 contains 15 residues.

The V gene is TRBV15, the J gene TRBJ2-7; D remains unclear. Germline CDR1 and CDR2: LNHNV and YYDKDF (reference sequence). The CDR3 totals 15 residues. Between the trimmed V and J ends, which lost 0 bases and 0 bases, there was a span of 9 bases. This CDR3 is CATSRDAASSYEQYF. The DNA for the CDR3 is TGTGCCACCAGCAGAGACGCGGCCAGCTCCTACGAGCAGTACTTC. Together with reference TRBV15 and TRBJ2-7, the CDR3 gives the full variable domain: DAMVIQNPRYQVTQFGKPVTLSCSQTLNHNVMYWYQQKSSQAPKLLFHYYDKDFNNEADTPDNFQSRRPNTSFCFLDIRSPGLGDTAMYLCATSRDAASSYEQYFGPGTRLTVT.

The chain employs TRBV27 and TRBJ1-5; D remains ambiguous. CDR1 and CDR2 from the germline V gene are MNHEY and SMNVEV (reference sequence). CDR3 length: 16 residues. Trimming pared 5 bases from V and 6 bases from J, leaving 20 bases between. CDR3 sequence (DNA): TGTGCCAGCAGTCCCTCCAGCGGAGAAATTGGTCAGCCCCAGCATTTT. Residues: CASSPSSGEIGQPQHF.

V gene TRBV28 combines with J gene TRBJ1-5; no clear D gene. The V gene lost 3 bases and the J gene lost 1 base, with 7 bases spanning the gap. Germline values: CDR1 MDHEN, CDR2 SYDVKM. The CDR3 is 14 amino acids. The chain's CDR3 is CASSFSLSNQPQHF. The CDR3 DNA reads TGTGCCAGCAGTTTTTCCTTGAGCAATCAGCCCCAGCATTTT.

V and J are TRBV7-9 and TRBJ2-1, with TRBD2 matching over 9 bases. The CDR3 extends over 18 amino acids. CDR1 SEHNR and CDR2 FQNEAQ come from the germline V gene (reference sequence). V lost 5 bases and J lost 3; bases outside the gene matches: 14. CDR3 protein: CASSPHPMVAGDYNEQFF. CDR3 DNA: TGTGCCAGCAGCCCACATCCGATGGTAGCGGGAGACTACAATGAGCAGTTCTTC.

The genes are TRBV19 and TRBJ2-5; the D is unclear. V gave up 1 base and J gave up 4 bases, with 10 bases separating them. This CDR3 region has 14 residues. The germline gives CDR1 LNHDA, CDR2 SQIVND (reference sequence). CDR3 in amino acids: CASSIADWGETQYF. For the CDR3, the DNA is TGTGCCAGTAGTATAGCCGACTGGGGAGAGACCCAGTACTTC.

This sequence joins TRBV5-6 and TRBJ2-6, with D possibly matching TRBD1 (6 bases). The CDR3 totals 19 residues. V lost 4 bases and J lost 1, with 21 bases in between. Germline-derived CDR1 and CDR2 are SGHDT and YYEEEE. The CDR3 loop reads CASSSARQARRSGANVLTF. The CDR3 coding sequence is TGTGCCAGCAGCAGCGCCAGACAGGCCCGTCGGTCTGGGGCCAACGTCCTGACTTTC.